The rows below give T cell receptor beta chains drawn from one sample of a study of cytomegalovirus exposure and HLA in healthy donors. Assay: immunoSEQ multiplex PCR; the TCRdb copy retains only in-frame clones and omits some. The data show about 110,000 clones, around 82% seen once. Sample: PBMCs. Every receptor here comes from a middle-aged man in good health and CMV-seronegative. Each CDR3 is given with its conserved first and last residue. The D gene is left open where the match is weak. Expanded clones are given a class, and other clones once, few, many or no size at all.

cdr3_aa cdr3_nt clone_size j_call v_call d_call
CASSSRTSGGIEQFF TGTGCCAGCAGCTCCAGGACTAGCGGGGGGATAGAGCAGTTCTTC - TRBJ2-1 TRBV11-3 TRBD2
CASSPGQNYGYTF TGTGCCAGCAGCCCGGGACAAAACTATGGCTACACCTTC once TRBJ1-2 TRBV13 -
CSFLTGQGNNEQFF TGCAGCTTTCTGACGGGACAGGGTAATAATGAGCAGTTCTTC - TRBJ2-1 TRBV29-1 TRBD1
CASSQGDYGYTF TGTGCCAGCAGCCAGGGAGACTATGGCTACACCTTC - TRBJ1-2 TRBV14 -
CATSGEGGSLAEAFF TGTGCCACCAGCGGGGAAGGGGGCTCTCTGGCTGAAGCTTTCTTT - TRBJ1-1 TRBV2 TRBD1
CAIRDRGLGANYGYTF TGTGCCATTCGGGACAGGGGGCTAGGAGCTAACTATGGCTACACCTTC - TRBJ1-2 TRBV10-3 TRBD1
CASSLTQVSGANVLTF TGTGCCAGCAGCTTGACACAGGTCTCTGGGGCCAACGTCCTGACTTTC - TRBJ2-6 TRBV5-4 -
CASLPTGELFF TGTGCCAGCCTACCCACCGGGGAGCTGTTTTTT - TRBJ2-2 TRBV5-8 -
CASRVTGYNQPQHF TGTGCCAGCAGAGTGACAGGGTACAATCAGCCCCAGCATTTT - TRBJ1-5 TRBV6-5 TRBD1
CASSITAEYEQFF TGTGCCAGCTCGATCACGGCGGAGTACGAGCAGTTCTTC - TRBJ2-1 TRBV18 -
CASSLTGGVTEAFF TGTGCCAGCAGTTTGACAGGGGGAGTGACTGAAGCTTTCTTT - TRBJ1-1 TRBV2 TRBD1
CASSPGQENTEAFF TGTGCCAGTAGTCCGGGACAGGAGAACACTGAAGCTTTCTTT - TRBJ1-1 TRBV19 TRBD1
CASSPSPGLLHNEQFF TGTGCCAGCTCCCCTAGCCCGGGACTTCTACACAATGAGCAGTTCTTC - TRBJ2-1 TRBV18 -
CASSLIMQETQYF TGTGCCAGCAGCTTAATCATGCAAGAGACCCAGTACTTC - TRBJ2-5 TRBV7-7 -
CAISESGSTDTQYF TGTGCCATCAGTGAGTCTGGCTCCACAGATACGCAGTATTTT - TRBJ2-3 TRBV10-3 -
CASSSSIGWGGKQYF TGCGCCAGCAGCTCCAGCATTGGGTGGGGGGGAAAGCAGTACTTC - TRBJ2-7 TRBV5-1 TRBD2
CASSPPPKGLGVDTQYF TGTGCCAGCAGTCCCCCCCCAAAGGGACTAGGGGTAGATACGCAGTATTTT - TRBJ2-3 TRBV28 TRBD2
CASSPNRGQGHEQYF TGCGCCAGCAGCCCTAACAGGGGGCAAGGGCACGAGCAGTACTTC - TRBJ2-7 TRBV5-1 TRBD1
CASSPTSGGREQYF TGTGCCAGCAGCCCGACTAGCGGGGGGAGAGAGCAGTACTTC - TRBJ2-7 TRBV5-6 TRBD2
CAISGGVGNEKLFF TGTGCCATCTCGGGGGGTGTTGGTAATGAAAAACTGTTTTTT once TRBJ1-4 TRBV6-1 -
CASSGTQLANYGYTF TGTGCCAGCAGCGGGACTCAGTTAGCTAACTATGGCTACACCTTC - TRBJ1-2 TRBV2 -
CASGGPSLGNTEAFF TGTGCCAGCGGGGGCCCCTCCCTAGGTAACACTGAAGCTTTCTTT few TRBJ1-1 TRBV6-1 -
CAWSVRQDNSPLHF TGTGCCTGGAGTGTACGACAGGATAATTCACCCCTCCACTTT - TRBJ1-6 TRBV30 -
CASSSQRGGSYNEQFF TGTGCCAGCAGCTCCCAGCGGGGGGGTTCCTACAATGAGCAGTTCTTC - TRBJ2-1 TRBV11-3 TRBD2